The clone carrying this T cell receptor (beta chain) was observed a handful of times. Its matching antigen is unknown. As the library was built, unique molecular identifiers were attached to individual cDNA molecules. Via MiXCR, TCRdb re-called the RACE reads, giving one row per CDR3 protein. The sample records more than 100,000 distinct CDR3 sequences, about 11% being singletons. Trimming cost V 5 bases and J 8 bases, with 12 bases left between them. CDR1 is LGHDT and CDR2 is YNNKEL in the germline V gene (reference sequence). The CDR3 covers 12 residues. Time point noted: patch test 3, about 24 weeks after DPC sensitization. Indicated treatment: therapeutic diphenylcyclopropenone sensitization with weekly scalp DPC. This record belongs to a study of human T cells and chemical hapten exposure. In the study overall: The use of 2% DPC on around 2 cm by around 2 cm of upper inner arm skin constituted sensitization.

Study-wide results and limits: Positive correlation was observed between PT1 expanded TCR counts and patch test score. There were significantly more large CDR3 similarity clusters among expanded TCRs than among controls.

This TCR derives from a woman in her forties or fifties with alopecia areata. Some clones in this sample may be carry-over from other donors' samples. The sample here was whole blood, taken in connection with sensitization to the hapten diphenylcyclopropenone (DPC). This chain links TRBV3-1 with TRBJ1-1; no reliable D call. CDR3 in DNA: TGTGCCAGCAGCTACACAGAGAGCGAAGCTTTCTTT. Translation gives CASSYTESEAFF.